The T cell receptor beta chain described here comes from a study of blood T cell repertoires in COVID-19. Clones were sequenced by immunoSEQ multiplex PCR, and TCRdb holds only the in-frame ones, with some missing. Among approximately 100,000 clones, roughly 82% were seen once, and the ten largest hold about 12%. V shed 4 bases and J 1 base; nucleotides not matched to a gene: 5. The CDR3 loop spans 14 amino acids. Germline values: CDR1 SQVTM, CDR2 ANQGSEA. The chain carries TRBV29-1 and TRBJ2-7, with 9 positions matching TRBD1. The receptor was derived from a human donor in a cohort sampled during active COVID-19. The sequencing input was peripheral blood. The CDR3 DNA sequence: TGCAGCGTTGGTGGACAGGGGACATCCTACGAGCAGTACTTC. The encoded protein is CSVGGQGTSYEQYF.